The clone carrying this TCR beta chain came up a few times. Per germline, CDR1 SGHRS and CDR2 YFSETQ. The V end was cut by 4 bases, the J end by 8 bases, with 21 bases between. The CDR3 is made up of 16 amino acids. This entry belongs to a study of blood T cells in healthy people across ages. Combining a sample-barcoded 5' primer with a J-beta primer mix, a second PCR ran for roughly 7 to 12 cycles. MiXCR was run by TCRdb on the 5' RACE reads, yielding one entry per CDR3 protein. The sample yields about 640,000 distinct CDR3 sequences, about 28% seen once. They isolated at least 6.5 million PBMCs from each sample.

This receptor was obtained from a woman of 80 years or more in good health. V is TRBV5-1 and J is TRBJ1-4, with D uncertain. The sample taken for sequencing was blood. The CDR3 sequence: CASSPQGVGLGEKLFF. CDR3 sequence (DNA): TGCGCCAGCAGCCCCCAAGGCGTAGGTCTGGGGGAAAAACTGTTTTTT. The full variable domain, with the rest looked up from reference TRBV5-1 and TRBJ1-4, is KAGVTQTPRYLIKTRGQQVTLSCSPISGHRSVSWYQQTPGQGLQFLFEYFSETQRNKGNFPGRFSGRQFSNSRSEMNVSTLELGDSALYLCASSPQGVGLGEKLFFGSGTQLSVL.